Each of the 24 T cell receptor beta chains below was sequenced from the same sample in a study of T cell responses to AZD1222 COVID-19 vaccine. Some clones are missing from TCRdb's copy, which holds only in-frame ones; the method was immunoSEQ multiplex PCR. The sample comprises about 100,000 clones, 93% of which are singletons, and roughly 5% rests with the top ten. The starting material was peripheral blood, obtained on day 0 of AZD1222 vaccination. Every receptor here comes from an adult in good health.

The chain uses TRBV4-2 and TRBJ2-7, with D perhaps matching TRBD2 (7 bases). Germline lookup yields CDR1 LGHNA and CDR2 YNFKEQ. Deletions cut 4 bases from V and 5 bases from J, with 12 bases between. The CDR3 length is 13 residues. The DNA for the CDR3 is TGTGCCAGCAGCCCCGAGGGGGGGAACGAGCAGTACTTC. Protein: CASSPEGGNEQYF.

CDR3 bases: TGTGCCAGCAGCCAAGATCACGCCAGGGCCTACGAGCAGTACTTC. This translates into CASSQDHARAYEQYF. This chain links TRBV3-1 (or the pseudogene TRBV3-2) with TRBJ2-7, with D possibly matching TRBD1 (5 bases). Germline V lookup: CDR1 LGHDT, CDR2 YNNKEL (reference sequence). The CDR3 is made up of 15 amino acids. V lost 0 bases and J lost 2, with 11 bases in between.

V and J are TRBV9 and TRBJ2-7; 10 positions match TRBD1. The CDR3 runs to 14 residues. The V gene's germline CDR1 is SGDLS and CDR2 YYNGEE. Unmatched junction bases numbered 5, after V lost 3 bases and J lost 5 bases. This chain's CDR3 is CASSADRGYDEQYF. CDR3 coding DNA: TGTGCCAGCAGCGCGGACAGGGGGTACGACGAGCAGTACTTC.

This clone is a singleton in its sample. The gene calls are TRBV29-1 and TRBJ2-7; 15 nucleotides align to TRBD2. The ends lost 4 bases at V and 5 bases at J; junction bases unmatched: 6. CDR1 is SQVTM, CDR2 ANQGSEA, per germline. The CDR3 length is 15 residues. The CDR3, as DNA: TGCAGCGTTGCTCGGACTAGCGGGAGGGACGACGAGCAGTACTTC. Protein sequence: CSVARTSGRDDEQYF.

The chain has TRBV18 and TRBJ2-1; 9 bases are a match to TRBD2. CDR1 and CDR2 (germline): KGHSH, LQKENI. The CDR3 has 15 amino acids. The junction had 6 bases not matched to a gene; V was cut back by 1 base and J by 8 bases. The CDR3 sequence is CASSPRAGGVHEQFF. The DNA for the CDR3 is TGTGCCAGCTCACCACGGGCGGGAGGGGTCCATGAGCAGTTCTTC.

The chain recombines TRBV19 with TRBJ1-4; 9 positions match TRBD1. This CDR3 region has 16 residues. Germline V gene lookup returns CDR1 LNHDA and CDR2 SQIVND (reference sequence). V lost 5 bases, J lost 8 bases, and 12 bases stayed unmatched. The CDR3 loop reads CASSFSPGQGSEKLFF. CDR3 DNA sequence: TGTGCCAGTAGTTTCTCCCCGGGACAGGGAAGCGAAAAACTGTTTTTT. Full variable domain (outside the CDR3, taken from reference TRBV19 and TRBJ1-4): DGGITQSPKYLFRKEGQNVTLSCEQNLNHDAMYWYRQDPGQGLRLIYYSQIVNDFQKGDIAEGYSVSREKKESFPLTVTSAQKNPTAFYLCASSFSPGQGSEKLFFGSGTQLSVL.

J is TRBJ2-3 and V is TRBV6-2 or TRBV6-3; D is undetermined. Deletions cut 5 bases from V and 2 bases from J, with 8 bases between. CDR1 is MNHEY, CDR2 SVGEGT, per germline. The CDR3 has 13 residues. This chain's CDR3 is CASSHPNTDTQYF. Here the CDR3 DNA reads TGTGCCAGCAGTCATCCCAACACAGATACGCAGTATTTT.

The chain combines TRBV7-6 with TRBJ1-2; D is unresolved. Looked up from germline, CDR1 is SGHVS and CDR2 is FNYEAQ. The V end lost 2 bases, the J end lost 8 bases, and 15 bases lay between the germline ends. The CDR3 has 14 residues. The CDR3 nucleotides read TGTGCCAGCAGCTTAAGAGCGGACCAAGGCGGCTACACCTTC. Translating it yields CASSLRADQGGYTF.

The gene calls are TRBV23-1 and TRBJ2-1; 8 nucleotides match TRBD1. TRBV23-1 is sorted into the ORF group, with uncertain function. CDR3 size: 16 residues. V lost 2 bases to trimming and J lost 3 bases; unmatched junction nucleotides: 6. This chain's CDR3 is CASSQQEDRVYNEQFF. The CDR3 DNA follows: TGCGCCAGCAGTCAACAGGAGGACAGGGTCTACAATGAGCAGTTCTTC.

This chain joins TRBV15 and TRBJ2-7; D might be TRBD1 (5 bases). The CDR3 totals 14 residues. Germline lookup yields CDR1 LNHNV and CDR2 YYDKDF (reference sequence). Trimming removed 3 bases from V and 7 bases from J, with 16 bases in between. DNA for the CDR3: TGTGCCACCAGCAGTGGACAACTCTATCGGGAGCAGTACTTC. Encoded protein: CATSSGQLYREQYF.

CDR3 protein: CAWSITGANTEAFF. Here the CDR3 DNA reads TGTGCCTGGAGTATAACAGGGGCGAACACTGAAGCTTTCTTT. J is TRBJ1-1 and V is TRBV30, with TRBD1 matching 7 bases. V dropped 2 bases and J dropped 1; count of bases not matched to a gene: 4. Germline CDR1 is GTSNPN and CDR2 is SVGIG (reference sequence). The length of the CDR3 is 14 residues.

The V gene is TRBV18, the J gene TRBJ2-2, with 8 positions matching TRBD2. V trimming: 4 bases; J trimming: 2 bases; junction bases outside the gene matches: 6. The CDR3 consists of 16 residues. The germline gives CDR1 KGHSH, CDR2 LQKENI. In nucleotides, the CDR3 is TGTGCCAGCTCACAGGAGCTAGCGGGTAACACCGGGGAGCTGTTTTTT. It specifies CASSQELAGNTGELFF. Full variable domain (missing parts from reference TRBV18 and TRBJ2-2): NAGVMQNPRHLVRRRGQEARLRCSPMKGHSHVYWYRQLPEEGLKFMVYLQKENIIDESGMPKERFSAEFPKEGPSILRIQQVVRGDSAAYFCASSQELAGNTGELFFGEGSRLTVL.

This chain uses TRBV13 with TRBJ2-5; 7 nucleotides match TRBD1. The germline CDR1 and CDR2 sequences are PRHDT and FYEKMQ (reference sequence). Trimming cost V 0 bases and J 5 bases; bases outside gene matches: 6. CDR3 length equals 15 residues. The CDR3 DNA reads as TGTGCCAGCAGCTTAGGGACAGGGAATGGGGAGACCCAGTACTTC. Amino acid sequence: CASSLGTGNGETQYF.

The DNA for the CDR3 is TGTGCCAGCAGCTTAGTTGGCAGCTCCTACGAGCAGTACTTC. Protein: CASSLVGSSYEQYF. This chain joins TRBV7-9 and TRBJ2-7; D gene uncertain. Trimming stripped 1 base from V and 0 bases from J, with 7 bases between. The germline V gene has CDR1 SEHNR and CDR2 FQNEAQ (reference sequence). This CDR3 comprises 14 residues.

This chain links TRBV5-6 with TRBJ1-2; D remains ambiguous. Trimming took 0 bases from V and 3 from J, leaving 15 bases between them. Germline values: CDR1 SGHDT, CDR2 YYEEEE. There are 16 residues in the CDR3. The CDR3: CASSLALSGLYYGYTF. The CDR3 region has the DNA TGTGCCAGCAGCTTGGCTCTGTCTGGGTTGTACTATGGCTACACCTTC.

This sequence joins TRBV25-1 and TRBJ1-4; tentative D call: TRBD1 (6 bases). The germline V gene encodes CDR1 MGHDK and CDR2 SYGVNS. Trimming removed 6 bases from V and 7 bases from J, with 15 bases in between. The CDR3 spans 14 residues. The CDR3 protein is CASRRGGQGEKLFF. For the CDR3, the DNA is TGTGCCAGCAGGAGAGGGGGGCAGGGTGAAAAACTGTTTTTT.

The chain joins TRBV6-5 to TRBJ1-5; D remains unclear. CDR1 is MNHEY, CDR2 SVGAGI, per germline. The CDR3 sequence is 15 residues long. V was cut by 6 bases and J by 1 base, with 13 bases left in between. Here the CDR3 DNA reads TGTGCCAGCAGCCTCGCCGAGTGGAGCAATCAGCCCCAGCATTTT. Protein product: CASSLAEWSNQPQHF.

The chain carries TRBV21-1 and TRBJ2-7; TRBD2 is taken as the D call from the table, unchecked against the DNA. TRBV21-1 is a known pseudogene. This CDR3 is built from 17 residues. The CDR3 DNA sequence: TGTGCCAGCAGCAAAGGGGGGGGTCTTGACGAGATCTACGAGCAGTACTTC. This codes for CASSKGGGLDEIYEQYF.

The V and J genes are TRBV28 and TRBJ1-5, with D possibly being TRBD1 (5 bases). V was trimmed by 7 bases and J by 0 bases, leaving 13 bases between them. The CDR3 extends over 15 amino acids. The germline V gene has CDR1 MDHEN and CDR2 SYDVKM. The CDR3 spells CASTFGGTSNQPQHF. CDR3 coding DNA: TGTGCCAGCACCTTCGGGGGGACTAGCAATCAGCCCCAGCATTTT.

The genes are TRBV7-2 and TRBJ2-3; perhaps TRBD1 as D (5 bases). The length of the CDR3 is 13 residues. V lost 5 bases to trimming and J lost 7 bases, with 13 bases between them. The germline V gene has CDR1 SGHTA and CDR2 FQGNSA. The CDR3: CASSTQDANTQYF. Written as DNA, the CDR3 is TGTGCCAGCAGCACACAGGACGCTAATACGCAGTATTTT.

A single count supports this clone. The chain combines TRBV27 with TRBJ2-1; 7 bases match TRBD2. Per germline, CDR1 MNHEY and CDR2 SMNVEV (reference sequence). The trim removed 6 bases at V and 2 bases at J, leaving 7 bases unmatched. The CDR3 has 15 amino acids. DNA for the CDR3: TGTGCCAGCAGGGGACTATCCGGGCCCTACAATGAGCAGTTCTTC. This codes for CASRGLSGPYNEQFF.

This clone appeared many times. The chain links TRBV19 to TRBJ2-1, with D possibly being TRBD2 (6 bases). Germline loops: CDR1 LNHDA, CDR2 SQIVND (reference sequence). The CDR3 is 15 amino acids. Deletions cut 2 bases from V and 5 bases from J, with 13 bases between. The CDR3 nucleotides read TGTGCCAGTAGTATATCCAGAACTAGCAACAATGAGCAGTTCTTC. Protein sequence: CASSISRTSNNEQFF. Drawing the rest from reference TRBV19 and TRBJ2-1, the complete variable domain is DGGITQSPKYLFRKEGQNVTLSCEQNLNHDAMYWYRQDPGQGLRLIYYSQIVNDFQKGDIAEGYSVSREKKESFPLTVTSAQKNPTAFYLCASSISRTSNNEQFFGPGTRLTVL.

The table lists this clone with a few counts. The J gene is TRBJ1-1, the V gene TRBV18, with D maybe TRBD1 (6 bases). Per germline, CDR1 KGHSH and CDR2 LQKENI. The CDR3 is made up of 16 amino acids. V lost 1 base and J 1 base, leaving 13 bases between the germline ends. The CDR3 reads CASSPHVQGTNTEAFF. The CDR3 nucleotides are TGTGCCAGCTCACCACATGTGCAGGGGACGAACACTGAAGCTTTCTTT.

This chain connects TRBV13 to TRBJ2-7, with a possible D match to TRBD1 (5 bases). Between the trimmed V and J ends, which lost 6 bases and 2 bases, there was a span of 14 bases. The CDR3 is 14 amino acids. Germline loops: CDR1 PRHDT, CDR2 FYEKMQ (reference sequence). The CDR3 protein is CASRKAGLTYEQYF. In DNA form, the CDR3 reads TGTGCCAGCAGGAAGGCAGGGTTGACCTACGAGCAGTACTTC.